The 21 T cell receptor beta chains in this list originate from one sample, sequenced in a study of shared clonotypes between healthy human individuals. Sequencing used immunoSEQ multiplex PCR; TCRdb keeps in-frame clones, though not all of them. The table has 2,500,000 or so clones, 85% to 95% seen once. Source material: naive CD4+ T cells from PBMCs. Sample subset: CD45RA+ positively selected. These receptors were taken from a man between 18 and 29 years old in good health. Some clones in this sample may be carry-over from other donors' samples.

This clone occurred a few times. The J gene is TRBJ1-5, the V gene TRBV29-1; a weak D match, TRBD1 (6 bases). CDR1 is SQVTM, CDR2 ANQGSEA, per germline. The germline V and J ends were trimmed by 4 bases and 2 bases, with 12 bases remaining between them. This CDR3 comprises 14 residues. CDR3 bases: TGCAGCGTTGCCTACAGGGATGGCAATCAGCCCCAGCATTTT. This encodes CSVAYRDGNQPQHF.

The gene calls are TRBV28 and TRBJ2-7, with D uncertain. Per the germline V gene, CDR1 is MDHEN and CDR2 is SYDVKM. The CDR3 extends over 13 amino acids. Between the trimmed V and J ends, which lost 6 bases and 6 bases, there was a span of 15 bases. CDR3 protein: CASSFGWVVEQYF. The DNA of the CDR3 is TGTGCCAGCAGCTTCGGGTGGGTCGTCGAGCAGTACTTC.

The chain employs TRBV6-5 and TRBJ2-4, with D possibly matching TRBD1 (6 bases). Germline CDR1 reads MNHEY; CDR2 reads SVGAGI. V was clipped by 4 bases and J by 5 bases, with 9 bases between them. The CDR3 is made up of 13 amino acids. The CDR3 here is CASSFPGENIQYF. The CDR3 region has the DNA TGTGCCAGCAGTTTTCCAGGGGAAAACATTCAGTACTTC.

The chain uses TRBV28 and TRBJ2-6, with D maybe TRBD1 (7 bases). This CDR3 contains 16 residues. Germline V lookup: CDR1 MDHEN, CDR2 SYDVKM. Trimming took 4 bases from V and 2 from J, leaving 12 bases between them. DNA of the CDR3: TGTGCCAGCAGTTACCAGGGGGGACCTGGGGCCAACGTCCTGACTTTC. Translated: CASSYQGGPGANVLTF.

This sequence joins TRBV5-1 and TRBJ2-7; no definite D call. CDR1 and CDR2 (germline): SGHRS, YFSETQ. Between the trimmed V and J ends, which lost 1 base and 1 base, there was a span of 6 bases. The CDR3 has 13 residues. This CDR3 is CASSLFQSYEQYF. The CDR3 DNA reads TGCGCCAGCAGCTTGTTCCAGTCCTACGAGCAGTACTTC.

V is TRBV7-9 and J is TRBJ2-4; TRBD1 agrees at 7 bases. The CDR3 has 16 residues. Germline loops: CDR1 SEHNR, CDR2 FQNEAQ (reference sequence). The V and J ends lost 1 base and 0 bases, in that order; junction bases with no gene match: 3. The CDR3 protein is CASSLEGTAAKNIQYF. CDR3 nucleotides: TGTGCCAGCAGCTTAGAGGGGACAGCAGCCAAAAACATTCAGTACTTC. The full variable domain, rest sourced from reference TRBV7-9 and TRBJ2-4, is DTGVSQNPRHKITKRGQNVTFRCDPISEHNRLYWYRQTLGQGPEFLTYFQNEAQLEKSRLLSDRFSAERPKGSFSTLEIQRTEQGDSAMYLCASSLEGTAAKNIQYFGAGTRLSVL.

This clone was picked up one time. This rearrangement joins TRBV7-8 to TRBJ1-2; TRBD1 aligns across 11 bases. After removal of 4 bases from V and 6 bases from J, the junction contained 16 bases not matched to a gene. The CDR3 has 18 amino acids. Per germline, CDR1 SGHVS and CDR2 FQNEAQ. The DNA of the CDR3 is TGTGCCAGCAGCTCCCCAGGCAGGACAGGGGGCGAGGTTAATGGCTACACCTTC. Translating gives CASSSPGRTGGEVNGYTF.

The chain employs TRBV6-5 and TRBJ1-2, with unresolved D. The CDR3 has 14 residues. V was trimmed by 5 bases and J by 4 bases, leaving 14 bases between them. Germline assignment: CDR1 MNHEY and CDR2 SVGAGI. The CDR3 DNA sequence: TGTGCCAGCAGTCCCCTTCGATGTTCCTATGGCTACACCTTC. It translates to CASSPLRCSYGYTF.

The chain uses TRBV6-5 and TRBJ2-5; the D gene could be TRBD1 or TRBD2 (6 bases each). The germline V and J ends were trimmed by 3 bases and 5 bases, with 13 bases remaining between them. The CDR3 runs 14 residues. Germline CDR1 and CDR2: MNHEY and SVGAGI. CDR3 sequence: CASSYGGGMETQYF. DNA for the CDR3: TGTGCCAGCAGTTATGGAGGGGGGATGGAGACCCAGTACTTC.

The chain joins TRBV7-3 to TRBJ2-2; D tentatively reads TRBD1 or TRBD2 (7 bases each). Germline values: CDR1 SGHTA, CDR2 FQGTGA. This CDR3 is built from 23 residues. V shed 1 base and J shed 3 bases, with 33 bases lying between them. DNA for the CDR3: TGTGCCAGCAGCTTAAATCTGGGTCAGGGGTCTAGCGGAGGGGGCCGGGACACCGGGGAGCTGTTTTTT. Translation gives CASSLNLGQGSSGGGRDTGELFF.

V usage is TRBV7-2 and J usage is TRBJ2-1; 13 bases are a match to TRBD2. In germline, CDR1 is SGHTA, CDR2 FQGNSA. This CDR3 contains 18 residues. Trimming cost V 5 bases and J 8 bases; bases outside gene matches: 15. This CDR3 is CASSVGILGTSGMYEQFF. DNA of the CDR3: TGTGCCAGCAGCGTAGGGATACTCGGGACTAGCGGGATGTATGAGCAGTTCTTC.

This clone came up once. The chain uses TRBV9 and TRBJ1-5; D remains ambiguous. CDR1 and CDR2 (germline): SGDLS, YYNGEE. This CDR3 comprises 13 residues. V lost 3 bases to trimming and J lost 5 bases, with 9 bases between them. The chain's CDR3 is CASSATSYQPQHF. The CDR3 DNA reads TGTGCCAGCAGCGCGACCTCATATCAGCCCCAGCATTTT.

In this sample, this clone turned up once. V is TRBV9 and J is TRBJ2-3; D possibly matches TRBD1 or TRBD2 (5 bases each). CDR3 size: 16 residues. Looked up from germline, CDR1 is SGDLS and CDR2 is YYNGEE. V was pared by 0 bases and J by 2 bases, with 13 bases between. CDR3 DNA: TGTGCCAGCAGCGTAGCAGGGAGTCCGATCACAGATACGCAGTATTTT. Translation: CASSVAGSPITDTQYF.

This clone was recorded once. The rearrangement joins TRBV6-6 to TRBJ2-7, with 9 bases aligning to TRBD1. V shed 7 bases and J 4 bases; nucleotides not matched to a gene: 11. The germline V gene has CDR1 MNHNY and CDR2 SVGAGI (reference sequence). This CDR3 region has 15 residues. The CDR3 bases are TGTGCCAGCAACCCCTCGGACAGGGGAGGATACGAGCAGTACTTC. This translates into CASNPSDRGGYEQYF.

To note about this clone: Other DNA sequences in the same sample also yield this CDR3. The chain combines TRBV6-5 with TRBJ2-7; D may be TRBD1 (5 bases). The V end lost 0 bases, the J end lost 3 bases, and 6 bases lay between the germline ends. This CDR3 is 13 amino acids long. Germline V gene sequence: CDR1 MNHEY, CDR2 SVGAGI. The CDR3 sequence is CASSYSGHYEQYF. The CDR3 region has the DNA TGTGCCAGCAGTTACTCCGGACACTACGAGCAGTACTTC.

Here the CDR3 reads CASRTGREQPQHF. The CDR3 DNA reads as TGTGCCAGCAGGACAGGGAGGGAACAGCCCCAGCATTTT. This chain links TRBV6-5 with TRBJ1-5; 7 bases match TRBD1. This CDR3 contains 13 residues. The germline V gene encodes CDR1 MNHEY and CDR2 SVGAGI. The V gene end was trimmed by 6 bases and the J gene end by 7 bases; junction bases not matched to a gene: 6.

The chain uses TRBV10-3 and TRBJ2-3; possibly TRBD1 or TRBD2 for D (6 bases each). This CDR3 is built from 17 residues. V gave up 4 bases and J gave up 2 bases, with 19 bases separating them. CDR1 is ENHRY and CDR2 is SYGVKD in the germline V gene. As DNA, the CDR3 is TGTGCCATCAGTGGACCCGGAGGGGGTATACTCACAGATACGCAGTATTTT. It translates to CAISGPGGGILTDTQYF.

The chain uses TRBV10-3 and TRBJ1-2; D not resolved. Trimming took 4 bases from V and 2 from J, leaving 8 bases between them. CDR3 length: 13 residues. From germline, CDR1 is ENHRY and CDR2 SYGVKD. The CDR3 bases are TGTGCCATCAGTGCTGGGGAAAACTATGGCTACACCTTC. Its translation: CAISAGENYGYTF.

The CDR3 here is CASSSSSTGFPSGSSYTF. Here the CDR3 DNA reads TGTGCCAGCAGTTCCTCTTCGACAGGGTTTCCGTCGGGATCGAGCTACACCTTC. The V and J genes are TRBV28 and TRBJ1-2, with 7 bases that match TRBD1. V lost 4 bases to trimming and J lost 9 bases; unmatched junction nucleotides: 23. Germline V gene sequence: CDR1 MDHEN, CDR2 SYDVKM. There are 18 residues in the CDR3.

The genes are TRBV28 and TRBJ2-3; a weak D match, TRBD2 (5 bases). V lost 5 bases and J lost 4, with 22 bases in between. CDR1 is MDHEN and CDR2 is SYDVKM in the germline V gene. The CDR3 extends over 17 amino acids. The CDR3 loop reads CASSPSPSGSIPDTQYF. The CDR3, as DNA: TGTGCCAGCAGTCCTTCTCCCAGCGGCTCTATCCCAGATACGCAGTATTTT.

In this sample, this clone turned up a few times. Other DNA sequences in the sample encode the same CDR3. This sequence joins TRBV6-5 and TRBJ1-3; D not certain. Looked up from germline, CDR1 is MNHEY and CDR2 is SVGAGI. The V end was cut by 5 bases, the J end by 0 bases, with 11 bases between. The CDR3 extends over 15 amino acids. The CDR3 loop is CASSTTGVSGNTIYF. In DNA, the CDR3 is TGTGCCAGCAGTACTACGGGCGTCTCTGGAAACACCATATATTTT.